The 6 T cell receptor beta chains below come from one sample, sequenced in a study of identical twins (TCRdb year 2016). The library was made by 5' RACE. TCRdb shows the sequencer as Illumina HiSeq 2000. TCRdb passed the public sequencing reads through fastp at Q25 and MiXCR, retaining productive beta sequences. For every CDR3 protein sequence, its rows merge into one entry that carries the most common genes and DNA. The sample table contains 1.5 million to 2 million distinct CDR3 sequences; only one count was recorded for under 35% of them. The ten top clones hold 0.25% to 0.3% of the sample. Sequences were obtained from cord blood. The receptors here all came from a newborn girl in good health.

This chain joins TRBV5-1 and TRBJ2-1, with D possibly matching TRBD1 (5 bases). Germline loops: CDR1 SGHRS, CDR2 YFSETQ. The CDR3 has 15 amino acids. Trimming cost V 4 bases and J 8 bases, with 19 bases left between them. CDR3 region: CASSQGPEADHEQFF. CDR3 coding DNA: TGCGCCAGCAGCCAGGGTCCAGAGGCTGACCATGAGCAGTTCTTC.

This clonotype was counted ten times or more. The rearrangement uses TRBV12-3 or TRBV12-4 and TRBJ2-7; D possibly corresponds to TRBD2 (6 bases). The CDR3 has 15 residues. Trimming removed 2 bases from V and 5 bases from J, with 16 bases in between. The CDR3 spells CASSLRRGSGNEQYF. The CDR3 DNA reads TGTGCCAGCAGTTTACGTCGCGGTAGCGGTAACGAGCAGTACTTC.

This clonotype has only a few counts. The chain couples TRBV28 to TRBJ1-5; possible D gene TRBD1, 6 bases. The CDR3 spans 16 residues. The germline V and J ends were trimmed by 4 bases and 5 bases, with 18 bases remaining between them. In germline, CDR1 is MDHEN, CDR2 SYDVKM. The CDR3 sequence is CASSSPSSGAHQPQHF. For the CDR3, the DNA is TGTGCCAGCAGTTCCCCCAGTTCAGGGGCGCATCAGCCCCAGCATTTT.

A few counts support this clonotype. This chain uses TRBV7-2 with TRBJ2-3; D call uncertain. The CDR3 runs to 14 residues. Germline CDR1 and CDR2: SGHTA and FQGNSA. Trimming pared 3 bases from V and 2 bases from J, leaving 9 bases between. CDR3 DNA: TGTGCCAGCAGCTTCGGGCCGAACACAGATACGCAGTATTTT. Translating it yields CASSFGPNTDTQYF.

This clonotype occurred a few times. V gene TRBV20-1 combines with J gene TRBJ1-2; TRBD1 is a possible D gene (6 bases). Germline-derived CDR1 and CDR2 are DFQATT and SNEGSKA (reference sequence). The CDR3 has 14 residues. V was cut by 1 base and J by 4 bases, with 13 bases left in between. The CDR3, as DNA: TGCAGTGCTAGAGTGGGGGACATGCCCTATGGCTACACCTTC. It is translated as CSARVGDMPYGYTF.

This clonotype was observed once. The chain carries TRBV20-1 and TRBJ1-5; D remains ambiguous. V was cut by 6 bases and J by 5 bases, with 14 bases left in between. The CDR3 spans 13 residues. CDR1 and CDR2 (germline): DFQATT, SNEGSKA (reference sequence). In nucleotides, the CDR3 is TGCAGTGCCAAGAGAAGGTGGGATCAGCCCCAGCATTTT. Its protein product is CSAKRRWDQPQHF.